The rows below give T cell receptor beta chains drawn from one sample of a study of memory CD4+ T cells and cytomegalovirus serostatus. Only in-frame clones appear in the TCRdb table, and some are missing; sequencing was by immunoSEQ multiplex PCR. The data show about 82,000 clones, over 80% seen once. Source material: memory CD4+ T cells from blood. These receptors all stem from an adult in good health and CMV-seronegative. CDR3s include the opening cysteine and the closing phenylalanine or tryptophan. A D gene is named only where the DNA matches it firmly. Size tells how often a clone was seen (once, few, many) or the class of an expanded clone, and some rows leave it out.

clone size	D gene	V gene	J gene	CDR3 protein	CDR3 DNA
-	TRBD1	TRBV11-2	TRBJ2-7	CASRQTGTGYEQYF	TGTGCCAGCAGACAAACCGGGACAGGGTACGAGCAGTACTTC
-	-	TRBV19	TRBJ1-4	CASNGDRVSSPEKLFF	TGTGCCAGTAACGGGGACCGGGTCTCGAGCCCGGAAAAACTGTTTTTT
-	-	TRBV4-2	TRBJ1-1	CASSQEVRGQGKAFF	TGTGCCAGCAGCCAAGAAGTACGGGGGCAGGGTAAAGCTTTCTTT
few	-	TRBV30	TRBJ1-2	CAWSVEVGYTF	TGTGCCTGGAGTGTTGAGGTTGGCTACACCTTC
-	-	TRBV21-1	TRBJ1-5	CASSKEVSGVSGIIVYSNQPQHF	TGTGCCAGCAGCAAGGAGGTTTCGGGTGTTTCGGGTATAATCGTGTATAGCAATCAGCCCCAGCATTTT
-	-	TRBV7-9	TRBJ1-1	CASSLETGEAFF	TGTGCCAGCAGCTTAGAAACAGGCGAAGCTTTCTTT
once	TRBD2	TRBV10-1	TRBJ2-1	CASSEPETGRGGPSEQFF	TGCGCCAGCAGTGAGCCCGAAACGGGGCGGGGGGGCCCAAGTGAGCAGTTCTTC
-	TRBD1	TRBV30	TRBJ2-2	CAWRRQGAGELFF	TGTGCCTGGAGACGACAGGGGGCCGGGGAGCTGTTTTTT
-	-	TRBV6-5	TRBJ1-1	CASSYQGESANTEAFF	TGTGCCAGCAGTTACCAGGGAGAGAGTGCGAACACTGAAGCTTTCTTT
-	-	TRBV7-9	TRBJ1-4	CASSLGGEYEKLFF	TGTGCCAGCAGCTTAGGGGGGGAGTATGAAAAACTGTTTTTT
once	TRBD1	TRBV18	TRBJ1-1	CASSPGNRGGAFF	TGTGCCAGCTCACCTGGAAACAGGGGTGGAGCTTTCTTT
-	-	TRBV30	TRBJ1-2	CAEGTNYGYTF	TGTGCCGAGGGGACTAACTATGGCTACACCTTC
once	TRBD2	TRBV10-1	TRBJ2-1	CASSVTSGGYNEQFF	TGCGCCAGCAGTGTGACTAGCGGGGGCTACAATGAGCAGTTCTTC
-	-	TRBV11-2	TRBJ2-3	CASSLAQVLDTQYF	TGTGCCAGCAGCTTAGCCCAGGTCCTAGATACGCAGTATTTT
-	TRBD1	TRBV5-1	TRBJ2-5	CASSLFGQGEGETQYF	TGCGCCAGCAGCTTGTTCGGACAGGGGGAGGGAGAGACCCAGTACTTC
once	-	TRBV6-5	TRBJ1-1	CASKGADSMNTEAFF	TGTGCCAGCAAAGGAGCCGATTCGATGAACACTGAAGCTTTCTTT
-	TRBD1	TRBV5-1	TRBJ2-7	CASSWTGPTYEQYF	TGCGCCAGCAGCTGGACAGGGCCGACGTACGAGCAGTACTTC
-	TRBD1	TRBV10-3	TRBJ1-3	CAITPGQGLNTIYF	TGTGCCATCACCCCGGGACAGGGTCTAAACACCATATATTTT